The rows below give T cell receptor beta chains drawn from one sample of a study of blood T cell repertoires in COVID-19. Profiled with immunoSEQ multiplex PCR; TCRdb holds only in-frame clones, not every one. Of 250,000 to 300,000 clones listed, 80% to 85% are singletons. The sample taken for sequencing was peripheral blood. The receptors here all came from a woman in her sixties with active or convalescent COVID-19. Both conserved end residues are part of each CDR3.

V: TRBV7-2
J: TRBJ2-4
CDR3: CASSPPGLAKNIQYF

V: TRBV5-5
J: TRBJ1-6
CDR3: CASSFGQGNNSPLHF

V: TRBV3-1/TRBV3-2
J: TRBJ2-5
CDR3: CASIETGGAQETQYF

V: TRBV3-1/TRBV3-2
J: TRBJ2-7
CDR3: CASSQESRQGQYF

V: TRBV7-3
J: TRBJ1-6
CDR3: CASRGLGNSPLHF

V: TRBV2
J: TRBJ2-3
CDR3: CASGPLTSSVDTQYF

V: TRBV9
J: TRBJ2-7
CDR3: CASSVGTSVSYEQYF

V: TRBV7-9
J: TRBJ1-6
CDR3: CASSLVAQGERGLSPLHF

V: TRBV19
J: TRBJ2-2
CDR3: CASSIPGTGAGELFF

V: TRBV2
J: TRBJ2-3
CDR3: CASSERRQGEGDTQYF

V: TRBV6-5
J: TRBJ1-2
CDR3: CATTRGESSRYGYTF

V: TRBV10-3
J: TRBJ1-4
CDR3: CAAHGTGDEKLFF

V: TRBV18
J: TRBJ2-7
CDR3: CASSTAGGPYEQYF

V: TRBV7-2
J: TRBJ1-2
CDR3: CASSSGTGAGYTF

V: TRBV5-6
J: TRBJ2-3
CDR3: CASSSRGTSGTDTQYF

V: TRBV29-1
J: TRBJ1-1
CDR3: CSGGEGMNTEAFF

V: TRBV18
J: TRBJ2-7
CDR3: CASSPGQGGSYEQYF

V: TRBV7-9
J: TRBJ1-3
CDR3: CASSLGSQGFGNTIYF

V: TRBV5-5
J: TRBJ2-7
CDR3: CASRTGTDPYEQYF

V: TRBV19
J: TRBJ2-5
CDR3: CASSATGGPSTQYF

V: TRBV25-1
J: TRBJ2-1
CDR3: CASRTTGSYNEQFF

V: TRBV5-4
J: TRBJ1-2
CDR3: CASSQGQPNYGYTF

V: TRBV6-1
J: TRBJ1-5
CDR3: CASSEAVRYQPQHF

V: TRBV7-8
J: TRBJ2-5
CDR3: CASVLPGGRVQETQYF

V: TRBV7-9
J: TRBJ2-1
CDR3: CASSWSWQGPYNEQFF

V: TRBV18
J: TRBJ2-3
CDR3: CASSPKISGQGDTQYF

V: TRBV11-2
J: TRBJ1-4
CDR3: CASSLVRGGKLFF

V: TRBV5-1
J: TRBJ1-1
CDR3: CASSLTVNTEAFF

V: TRBV10-3
J: TRBJ1-3
CDR3: CATTSGAGNTIYF

V: TRBV9
J: TRBJ2-3
CDR3: CASSGGLAGGQDTQYF

V: TRBV29-1
J: TRBJ2-4
CDR3: CSVEDVGGRNIQYF

V: TRBV27
J: TRBJ2-3
CDR3: CASSPRLAGENTQYF

V: TRBV2
J: TRBJ1-1
CDR3: CASSVLTGGTEAFF

V: TRBV6-7
J: TRBJ2-7
CDR3: CASRTNQRPYVYEQYF

V: TRBV2
J: TRBJ1-4
CDR3: CASSVGGTQNEKLFF

V: TRBV6-7
J: TRBJ1-2
CDR3: CARRCPRGPGDYGYTF

V: TRBV10-3
J: TRBJ2-3
CDR3: CAISELTQATDTQYF

V: TRBV13
J: TRBJ1-5
CDR3: CASSLGLRGNSLDQPQHF

V: TRBV18
J: TRBJ1-2
CDR3: CASSRDRDVGYGYTF

V: TRBV29-1
J: TRBJ1-2
CDR3: CSVEANYGYTF

V: TRBV11-2
J: TRBJ1-4
CDR3: CASGNEKLFF

V: TRBV15
J: TRBJ2-5
CDR3: CATSRDRVGAQYF

V: TRBV2
J: TRBJ1-2
CDR3: CASSEYLDRALNYGYTF

V: TRBV19
J: TRBJ1-6
CDR3: CASSGTGGRIPSPLHF

V: TRBV23-1
J: TRBJ2-5
CDR3: CASSQSGTGGETQYF

V: TRBV30
J: TRBJ2-7
CDR3: CAWSVQGVVGEQYF